This TCR beta chain was profiled in a study of T cell repertoires in cytomegalovirus infection. For the study at large: Public TCR beta signatures indicated both CMV infection and matching HLA type. Study-wide findings and caveats: CMV-specific TCR beta clonotypes restricted by HLA-C dominated the ex vivo response. The cumulative frequency of public TCR beta families identified carriers of CMV plus the relevant HLA.

CDR1 is DFQATT, CDR2 SNEGSKA, per germline (reference sequence). Trimming took 2 bases from V and 6 from J; bases not matched to a gene: 7. The length of the CDR3 is 15 residues. TCRdb called the reads again in MiXCR, with one record for every CDR3 protein. The sample lists approximately 500,000 distinct CDR3 sequences; more than 15% were seen once. Turning to this clonotype: Its antigen is undetermined.

The receptor comes from a human donor in good health (CMV status not recorded). Some clones in this sample may be carry-over from other donors' samples. The rearrangement joins TRBV20-1 to TRBJ2-2; TRBD2 matches at 9 bases. Source material: CD8+ T cells from PBMCs. The CDR3 reads CSARPASGVSGELFF. For the CDR3, the DNA is TGCAGTGCTAGACCGGCTAGCGGGGTGTCCGGGGAGCTGTTTTTT.